The 4 T cell receptor beta chains in this list originate from one sample, sequenced in a study of T-cell reconstitution after alpha-beta-depleted transplantation in children. Unique molecular identifiers were built into the TCRbeta library. MiXCR, applied by TCRdb to the PCR reads, yields one record per CDR3 protein. The sample yields 250,000 to 300,000 distinct CDR3 sequences, about a tenth seen once. The sample consisted of PBMCs from the stem cell graft donor, taken from the stem cell graft. These receptors came from a human donor who donated a stem cell graft to a child with SCID.

This clonotype has just a few counts. V is TRBV5-1 and J is TRBJ2-1; 7 bases line up with TRBD2. Germline assignment: CDR1 SGHRS and CDR2 YFSETQ. With V trimmed by 6 bases and J by 4 bases, 10 bases remained unmatched. The CDR3 is 15 amino acids. CDR3 amino acids: CASTQRGEPYNEQFF. The CDR3 nucleotides read TGCGCCAGCACTCAACGGGGGGAACCTTACAATGAGCAGTTCTTC.

The rearrangement links TRBV3-1 to TRBJ1-4; D not certain. V gave up 0 bases and J gave up 11 bases, with 13 bases separating them. Germline lookup yields CDR1 LGHDT and CDR2 YNNKEL (reference sequence). The CDR3 totals 14 residues. The CDR3 reads CASSQDRALTKLFF. CDR3 DNA: TGTGCCAGCAGCCAAGATCGGGCCCTCACTAAACTGTTTTTT.

A few counts support this clonotype. This chain joins TRBV4-1 and TRBJ1-1; no definite D call. Trimming left V 3 bases short and J 7 bases short, with 9 bases between. This CDR3 is 12 amino acids long. Germline V lookup: CDR1 MGHRA, CDR2 YSYEKL. The CDR3 is CASSHNSDEAFF. DNA of the CDR3: TGCGCCAGCAGCCATAATTCGGATGAAGCTTTCTTT.

This clonotype was found a few times. This chain links TRBV19 with TRBJ2-1; D is unclear. Trimming pared 3 bases from V and 0 bases from J, leaving 9 bases between. The length of the CDR3 is 15 residues. From germline, CDR1 is LNHDA and CDR2 SQIVND (reference sequence). The CDR3 nucleotides are TGTGCCAGTAGTATGAGCGTTAGCTCCTACAATGAGCAGTTCTTC. Translated, it gives CASSMSVSSYNEQFF.